A selection of T cell receptor beta chains follows, all from one sample in a study of blood T cell repertoires in COVID-19. The table came from immunoSEQ multiplex PCR; TCRdb's copy has only in-frame clones and leaves some out. The table records 150,000 to 200,000 clones, 80% to 85% of them present only once. Sequencing input: peripheral blood. The receptors derive from a woman at least 80 years old with active or convalescent COVID-19. Each CDR3 is given with its conserved first and last residue. Each record gives: J gene, D gene, clone size, V gene, CDR3 protein, CDR3 DNA. The D gene is left open where the match is weak. Expanded clones are given a class, and other clones once, few, many or no size at all.

TRBJ2-5 | TRBD2 | . | TRBV19 | CASSIDLSAAGETQYF | TGTGCCAGTAGTATAGATCTATCGGCAGCGGGGGAGACCCAGTACTTC
TRBJ1-2 | . | . | TRBV3-1/TRBV3-2 | CASSHETGDGYTF | TGTGCCAGCAGCCACGAGACAGGAGACGGCTACACCTTC
TRBJ1-1 | . | . | TRBV27 | CASWVLPPGNTEAFF | TGTGCCAGCTGGGTACTCCCTCCGGGGAACACTGAAGCTTTCTTT
TRBJ1-2 | TRBD1 | . | TRBV5-1 | CASSPSTGDYGYTF | TGCGCCAGCAGTCCTTCGACAGGGGACTATGGCTACACCTTC
TRBJ1-2 | . | . | TRBV7-2 | CASSHWGGAGYTF | TGTGCCAGCAGCCATTGGGGGGGGGCTGGCTACACCTTC
TRBJ2-6 | . | once | TRBV13 | CASSLGRGASGANVLTF | TGTGCCAGCAGCTTAGGCCGGGGGGCCTCTGGGGCCAACGTCCTGACTTTC
TRBJ2-1 | TRBD1 | . | TRBV19 | CATGQGGYEQFF | TGTGCCACAGGACAGGGGGGGTATGAGCAGTTCTTC
TRBJ1-5 | . | . | TRBV4-2 | CASSQDLGTGQQPQHF | TGTGCCAGCAGCCAAGATTTAGGAACAGGGCAGCAGCCCCAGCATTTT
TRBJ2-7 | . | . | TRBV6-2/TRBV6-3 | CASSYSTRRVFLAYEQYF | TGTGCCAGCAGTTACTCAACCAGACGGGTCTTCCTAGCCTACGAGCAGTACTTC
TRBJ2-5 | . | few | TRBV2 | CASRGDSQETQYF | TGTGCCAGCAGGGGGGACTCCCAAGAGACCCAGTACTTC
TRBJ1-1 | . | . | TRBV6-5 | CASSPLTARGTEAFF | TGTGCCAGCAGTCCCTTGACGGCCAGGGGCACTGAAGCTTTCTTT
TRBJ1-2 | . | . | TRBV6-5 | CASIPWGGAGYGYTF | TGTGCCAGCATTCCTTGGGGGGGGGCAGGCTATGGCTACACCTTC
TRBJ2-3 | . | . | TRBV28 | CASSFAGQKSTDTQYF | TGTGCCAGCAGTTTCGCGGGACAGAAAAGCACAGATACGCAGTATTTT
TRBJ1-6 | TRBD1 | . | TRBV3-1/TRBV3-2 | CASSRQGNNSPLHF | TGTGCCAGCAGCCGACAGGGTAATAATTCACCCCTCCACTTT
TRBJ2-7 | . | . | TRBV11-3 | CASSPGGYEQYF | TGTGCCAGCAGCCCAGGGGGGTACGAGCAGTACTTC
TRBJ2-7 | . | . | TRBV20-1 | CSASALRGTYEQYF | TGCAGTGCTAGTGCCTTACGGGGGACCTACGAGCAGTACTTC
TRBJ1-1 | . | . | TRBV4-3 | CASSQGWGVAFF | TGCGCCAGCAGCCAAGGGTGGGGGGTTGCTTTCTTT
TRBJ1-6 | . | few | TRBV4-3 | CASSPSGRDNSPLHF | TGCGCCAGCAGCCCATCGGGTCGAGATAATTCACCCCTCCACTTT
TRBJ2-7 | TRBD1 | . | TRBV23-1 | CASSQSKDRDRDYEQYF | TGCGCCAGCAGTCAATCTAAAGACCGGGACAGGGACTACGAGCAGTACTTC
TRBJ2-7 | TRBD1 | . | TRBV6-5 | CASRLDRVHEQYF | TGTGCCAGCAGATTGGACAGGGTCCACGAGCAGTACTTC
TRBJ2-3 | TRBD2 | . | TRBV7-3 | CASSKKRGSTDTQYF | TGTGCCAGCAGCAAGAAGCGGGGTAGCACAGATACGCAGTATTTT
TRBJ2-7 | TRBD1 | . | TRBV5-1 | CASSRGTGVNYEQYF | TGCGCCAGCAGCAGAGGGACAGGGGTTAACTACGAGCAGTACTTC
TRBJ2-3 | . | . | TRBV7-2 | CASSLLQLSDTQYF | TGTGCCAGCAGCTTACTACAGCTCTCAGATACGCAGTATTTT
TRBJ1-1 | . | . | TRBV9 | CASSGGQLNTEAFF | TGTGCCAGCAGCGGAGGACAACTAAACACTGAAGCTTTCTTT
TRBJ1-1 | . | . | TRBV5-1 | CASMGSGTEAFF | TGCGCCAGCATGGGATCGGGAACTGAAGCTTTCTTT
TRBJ1-2 | TRBD1 | . | TRBV7-9 | CASSGTGDYGYTF | TGTGCCAGCAGCGGGACAGGGGACTATGGCTACACCTTC
TRBJ2-7 | . | . | TRBV27 | CASSFEQGGAYEQYF | TGTGCCAGCAGTTTCGAACAGGGAGGGGCCTACGAGCAGTACTTC
TRBJ1-2 | . | . | TRBV6-4 | CASSANRGANYGYTF | TGTGCCAGCAGTGCGAATCGGGGGGCTAACTATGGCTACACCTTC
TRBJ2-1 | . | . | TRBV5-4 | CASSLGQVAYNEQFF | TGTGCCAGCAGCTTGGGACAGGTAGCCTACAATGAGCAGTTCTTC
TRBJ1-1 | . | . | TRBV6-5 | CASRDTGLNTEAFF | TGTGCCAGCAGAGACACAGGGTTGAACACTGAAGCTTTCTTT
TRBJ2-2 | TRBD2 | . | TRBV19 | CASTGRLAGGVNTGELFF | TGTGCCAGCACCGGGAGGCTCGCGGGGGGGGTGAACACGGGGGAGCTGTTTTTT